A single sample is the source of the 21 T cell receptor beta chains below, sequenced in a study of T cells in Graves' hyperthyroidism and ophthalmopathy. What was amplified from RNA transcripts were TCR beta CDR3 regions. RT-PCR in the first round (using the HTBI primer set) targeted the TCR CDR3. TCRdb recomputed calls from the multiplex PCR reads with MiXCR, one row per CDR3 protein. The data show a few hundred thousand distinct CDR3 sequences, less than 20% seen once. Specimen: blood. These receptors were obtained from a man younger than 30 with Graves' ophthalmopathy.

The chain links TRBV4-1 to TRBJ2-6; 10 bases agree with TRBD1. With 2 bases clipped from V and 6 bases from J, the junction kept 4 bases outside the gene matches. CDR3 length: 16 amino acids. Germline values: CDR1 MGHRA, CDR2 YSYEKL. CDR3 coding DNA: TGCGCCAGCAGCCAACGGGGACAGGGGAAGGCCAACGTCCTGACTTTC. This encodes CASSQRGQGKANVLTF.

This clonotype was counted at least ten times. This chain joins TRBV6-4 and TRBJ2-3; D perhaps matches TRBD2 (6 bases). CDR3 length equals 15 residues. V was clipped by 2 bases and J by 0 bases, with 9 bases between them. In germline, CDR1 is MRHNA, CDR2 SNTAGT. The CDR3 bases are TGTGCCAGCAGTGACGGCAGCGGGAGCACAGATACGCAGTATTTT. Translating it yields CASSDGSGSTDTQYF.

This clonotype appeared many times. The genes are TRBV7-9 and TRBJ2-1; 16 bases are shared with TRBD2. This CDR3 region has 16 residues. V gave up 1 base and J gave up 14 bases; unmatched junction bases: 8. Germline V gene data show CDR1 as SEHNR and CDR2 as FQNEAQ (reference sequence). This chain's CDR3 is CASSLDGTSGGALEFF. CDR3 in DNA: TGTGCCAGCAGCTTAGATGGGACTAGCGGGGGGGCCCTGGAGTTCTTC.

About this clonotype: One base away lies a much larger clone, so this may be a sequencing read error. The chain is built from TRBV28 and TRBJ2-2; 10 bases line up with TRBD1. CDR3 length equals 15 residues. Per germline, CDR1 MDHEN and CDR2 SYDVKM. CDR3 amino acids: CASGLWTGGTGELFF. The CDR3 nucleotides read TGTGCCAGCGGTTTATGGACAGGGGGAACCGGGGAGCTGTTTTTT.

This clonotype showed up just a few times. The V gene is TRBV6-1, the J gene TRBJ1-1; 9 nucleotides agree with TRBD1. The ends lost 1 base at V and 5 bases at J; junction bases unmatched: 2. Germline lookup yields CDR1 MNHNS and CDR2 SASEGT. The CDR3 contains 14 residues. This chain's CDR3 is CASSEGQGGTEAFF. CDR3 DNA sequence: TGTGCCAGCAGTGAAGGACAGGGGGGTACTGAAGCTTTCTTT.

This clonotype was detected many times. The chain combines TRBV7-2 with TRBJ2-1; D remains unclear. CDR1 is SGHTA and CDR2 is FQGNSA in the germline V gene. Trimming removed 5 bases at V and 6 bases at J, with 11 bases between. CDR3 length: 13 amino acids. This CDR3 reads CASSPFEINEQFF. CDR3 DNA: TGTGCCAGCAGCCCTTTTGAGATCAATGAGCAGTTCTTC.

This clonotype has a handful of counts. This chain connects TRBV2 to TRBJ2-7; no firm D call. Trimming cost V 8 bases and J 0 bases, with 14 bases left between them. This CDR3 contains 14 residues. Germline V gene sequence: CDR1 SNHLY, CDR2 FYNNEI. For the CDR3, the DNA is TGTGCCAGCCAGGAGACTGTAAACTCCTACGAGCAGTACTTC. Its translation: CASQETVNSYEQYF.

The CDR3: CASSRDLAGVNSPLHF. In DNA form, the CDR3 reads TGTGCCAGCAGCCGGGATTTGGCGGGGGTTAATTCACCCCTCCACTTT. V and J are TRBV6-1 and TRBJ1-6, with D possibly being TRBD1 (5 bases). V was pared by 6 bases and J by 6 bases, with 18 bases between. Germline V gene lookup returns CDR1 MNHNS and CDR2 SASEGT. CDR3 length: 16 residues.

This chain links TRBV24-1 with TRBJ1-5; D remains ambiguous. The germline gives CDR1 KGHDR, CDR2 SFDVKD. Trimming cost V 6 bases and J 11 bases, with 7 bases left between them. The CDR3 has 10 residues. CDR3 in DNA: TGTGCCACCAGTAGTAAAGCCCAGCATTTT. Its translation: CATSSKAQHF.

In this sample, this clonotype turned up a few times. This chain joins TRBV6-1 and TRBJ1-1; unclear D gene. V shed 7 bases and J shed 4 bases, with 13 bases lying between them. Per the germline V gene, CDR1 is MNHNS and CDR2 is SASEGT. This CDR3 is 13 amino acids long. The CDR3 DNA reads TGTGCCAGCATTCCGGGCGGGAGCACTGAAGCTTTCTTT. Its translation: CASIPGGSTEAFF.

This clonotype was seen only a few times. The V gene is TRBV18, the J gene TRBJ2-7; TRBD2 aligns across 7 bases. CDR1 and CDR2 from the germline V gene are KGHSH and LQKENI. The CDR3 runs to 17 residues. The ends lost 0 bases at V and 0 bases at J; junction bases unmatched: 8. Here the CDR3 DNA reads TGTGCCAGCTCACCACCGACCAAGCGGGGAAGCTCCTACGAGCAGTACTTC. Encoded protein: CASSPPTKRGSSYEQYF.

The chain links TRBV11-2 to TRBJ2-5; no reliable D call. The V gene lost 5 bases and the J gene lost 0 bases, with 19 bases spanning the gap. Germline-derived CDR1 and CDR2 are SGHAT and FQNNGV. CDR3 size: 17 residues. The CDR3 region has the DNA TGTGCCAGCAGCATTATGTTGGGGTCGCCCAACCAAGAGACCCAGTACTTC. This sequence encodes CASSIMLGSPNQETQYF.

The table lists this clonotype with many counts. The rearrangement joins TRBV5-1 to TRBJ2-3, with D maybe TRBD1 (5 bases). The V gene's germline CDR1 is SGHRS and CDR2 YFSETQ. Deletions cut 4 bases from V and 0 bases from J, with 12 bases between. The CDR3 loop spans 15 amino acids. DNA of the CDR3: TGCGCCAGCAGCGCAGGGTTCCCTAGCACAGATACGCAGTATTTT. It translates to CASSAGFPSTDTQYF.

Many counts were recorded for this clonotype. The V and J genes are TRBV12-3 or TRBV12-4 and TRBJ1-5; 8 bases fit TRBD1. The CDR3 length is 14 residues. With 8 bases clipped from V and 0 bases from J, the junction kept 3 bases outside the gene matches. The CDR3 here is CASQQGDSNQPQHF. For the CDR3, the DNA is TGTGCCAGCCAACAGGGGGATAGCAATCAGCCCCAGCATTTT.

At least ten counts were recorded for this clonotype. The chain carries TRBV29-1 and TRBJ2-3; possible D gene TRBD2, 5 bases. V was cut by 6 bases and J by 2 bases, with 9 bases left in between. The CDR3 is 12 amino acids. Per the germline V gene, CDR1 is SQVTM and CDR2 is ANQGSEA. As DNA, the CDR3 is TGCAGCGTGACTACTTCCACAGATACGCAGTATTTT. It encodes CSVTTSTDTQYF.

This clonotype occurred a few times. The chain carries TRBV19 and TRBJ2-2; D is perhaps TRBD1 or TRBD2 (5 bases each). Between the trimmed V and J ends, which lost 9 bases and 3 bases, there was a span of 17 bases. There are 15 residues in the CDR3. CDR1 is LNHDA and CDR2 is SQIVND in the germline V gene (reference sequence). CDR3 residues: CASHIPGSDTGELFF. The CDR3, as DNA: TGTGCCAGCCATATTCCAGGGAGTGACACCGGGGAGCTGTTTTTT.

This clonotype was picked up many times. This sequence joins TRBV3-1 and TRBJ2-7; D may match TRBD1 or TRBD2 (6 bases each). CDR3 size: 14 residues. V shed 2 bases and J shed 3 bases, with 11 bases lying between them. Germline V gives CDR1 LGHDT, CDR2 YNNKEL (reference sequence). CDR3 DNA sequence: TGTGCCAGCAGCCAAAGGGGGACTGTCTACGAGCAGTACTTC. Encoded protein: CASSQRGTVYEQYF.

The sample holds a few counts of this clonotype. V and J are TRBV18 and TRBJ2-5; D gene unclear. The CDR3 spans 12 residues. Trimming cost V 1 base and J 5 bases, with 5 bases left between them. Germline CDR1 and CDR2: KGHSH and LQKENI. The CDR3 nucleotides read TGTGCCAGCTCACCACTCGAGGAGACCCAGTACTTC. This encodes CASSPLEETQYF. Full variable domain (outside the CDR3, taken from reference TRBV18 and TRBJ2-5): NAGVMQNPRHLVRRRGQEARLRCSPMKGHSHVYWYRQLPEEGLKFMVYLQKENIIDESGMPKERFSAEFPKEGPSILRIQQVVRGDSAAYFCASSPLEETQYFGPGTRLLVL.

This clonotype appeared many times. This chain joins TRBV3-1 and TRBJ1-5, with D unclear. Trimming removed 3 bases from V and 4 bases from J, with 19 bases in between. This CDR3 contains 17 residues. Germline values: CDR1 LGHDT, CDR2 YNNKEL (reference sequence). The CDR3 sequence is CASSQIPGGMGNQPQHF. The CDR3 DNA reads TGTGCCAGCAGCCAGATCCCGGGAGGGATGGGAAATCAGCCCCAGCATTTT.

This clonotype has a count of ten or more. The chain links TRBV11-3 to TRBJ2-1; the D is unclear. The germline gives CDR1 SGHNT, CDR2 YENEEA. Between the trimmed V and J ends, which lost 6 bases and 10 bases, there was a span of 10 bases. The CDR3 runs to 11 residues. The CDR3 protein is CASRTLTEQFF. The CDR3 DNA is TGTGCCAGCAGGACCCTGACAGAGCAGTTCTTC.

The V and J genes are TRBV6-2 or TRBV6-3 and TRBJ2-1; no clear D. This CDR3 is built from 15 residues. Trimming removed 8 bases at V and 0 bases at J, with 14 bases between. CDR1 and CDR2 from the germline V gene are MNHEY and SVGEGT. Written as DNA, the CDR3 is TGTGCCAGCGATGAACGGACGAGCTCCTACAATGAGCAGTTCTTC. Amino acid sequence: CASDERTSSYNEQFF.